This T cell receptor beta chain was found in a study of identical twins. The CDR3 runs 14 residues. Trimming cost V 7 bases and J 1 base, with 14 bases left between them. CDR1 and CDR2 (germline): SGHRS, YFSETQ. Template switching added a universal primer site; cDNA carried unique molecular identifiers. TCRdb re-called the 5' RACE reads with MiXCR, one entry per CDR3 protein. The sample lists about 690,000 distinct CDR3 sequences, around 6% occurring once. Each donor was a healthy Caucasian. In regard to this clonotype: Its specificity is unknown.

Study results and caveats: Models underestimated how often monozygotic twins shared out-of-frame TCR alpha. Fewer insertions characterized abundant cord blood beta clonotypes, whereas memory repertoires showed none.

Sequencing was carried out using naive T cells sorted from blood. The J gene is TRBJ1-1, the V gene TRBV5-1, with D possibly TRBD1 on 5 matching bases. This TCR was sampled from a man in his late teens or twenties in good health. The CDR3 loop is CASALRGENTEAFF. DNA of the CDR3: TGCGCCAGCGCCCTGCGGGGCGAGAACACTGAAGCTTTCTTT.